Listed below are T cell receptor beta chains from one sample, sequenced in a study of blood T cell repertoires in COVID-19. The assay was immunoSEQ multiplex PCR, and TCRdb's table has in-frame clones only and misses some. The table lists about 280,000 clones, 70% to 90% of them singletons. The sequencing input was peripheral blood. The source is a man between 18 and 35 years old with active or convalescent COVID-19. Both conserved end residues are part of each CDR3. Fields, in order: V gene, clone size, J gene, D gene, CDR3 protein, CDR3 DNA. A D gene is named only where the DNA matches it firmly. Rows give clone size only sometimes, using once, few, many, or a class for an expanded clone.

V: TRBV11-2
size: -
J: TRBJ2-7
D: TRBD1
CDR3: CASSAPGTGGSEQYF
DNA: TGTGCCAGCAGCGCTCCCGGGACAGGGGGCAGCGAGCAGTACTTC

V: TRBV12-3/TRBV12-4
size: -
J: TRBJ1-3
D: -
CDR3: CASSQMIGNTIYF
DNA: TGTGCCAGCAGTCAGATGATTGGAAACACCATATATTTT

V: TRBV7-2
size: -
J: TRBJ1-5
D: -
CDR3: CASSFSGGQPQHF
DNA: TGTGCCAGCAGCTTTTCAGGAGGGCAGCCCCAGCATTTT

V: TRBV2
size: once
J: TRBJ2-1
D: TRBD1
CDR3: CASSALGQRNNEQFF
DNA: TGTGCCAGCAGTGCTTTGGGACAGAGAAACAATGAGCAGTTCTTC

V: TRBV15
size: once
J: TRBJ2-3
D: -
CDR3: CATSLYGSGAADTQYF
DNA: TGTGCCACCAGCCTTTATGGATCAGGGGCTGCAGATACGCAGTATTTT

V: TRBV5-1
size: -
J: TRBJ1-2
D: TRBD1
CDR3: CASSYLQGADGYTF
DNA: TGCGCCAGCAGCTATTTACAGGGGGCGGATGGCTACACCTTC

V: TRBV6-5
size: -
J: TRBJ1-2
D: -
CDR3: CASSYLLHGNYGYTF
DNA: TGTGCCAGCAGTTACTTACTACACGGGAACTATGGCTACACCTTC

V: TRBV20-1
size: -
J: TRBJ2-1
D: -
CDR3: CSASWGPGYNEQFF
DNA: TGCAGTGCTAGTTGGGGGCCGGGGTACAATGAGCAGTTCTTC

V: TRBV7-8
size: -
J: TRBJ1-1
D: TRBD1
CDR3: CASSLQGRYTEAFF
DNA: TGTGCCAGCAGCCTACAGGGGAGGTACACTGAAGCTTTCTTT

V: TRBV25-1
size: -
J: TRBJ1-4
D: -
CDR3: CASSDRYWANEKLFF
DNA: TGTGCCAGCAGTGACAGGTATTGGGCTAATGAAAAACTGTTTTTT

V: TRBV9
size: -
J: TRBJ2-5
D: TRBD2
CDR3: CASSRSTSGGAEETQYF
DNA: TGTGCCAGCTCTCGGTCGACTAGCGGGGGGGCCGAAGAGACCCAGTACTTC

V: TRBV6-4
size: -
J: TRBJ2-2
D: -
CDR3: CASRPSAGDTGELFF
DNA: TGTGCCAGCAGGCCCTCGGCAGGGGACACCGGGGAGCTGTTTTTT

V: TRBV9
size: -
J: TRBJ2-1
D: TRBD2
CDR3: CASSGTSGSSYNEQFF
DNA: TGTGCCAGCAGCGGGACTAGCGGAAGCTCCTACAATGAGCAGTTCTTC

V: TRBV7-6
size: once
J: TRBJ2-1
D: -
CDR3: CASSPSYNEQFF
DNA: TGTGCCAGCAGCCCGAGCTACAATGAGCAGTTCTTC

V: TRBV24-1
size: -
J: TRBJ1-1
D: TRBD1
CDR3: CATSDRDRGIGAFF
DNA: TGTGCCACCAGTGATCGGGACAGGGGGATTGGAGCTTTCTTT

V: TRBV6-5
size: -
J: TRBJ2-1
D: TRBD2
CDR3: CASHATERGGNEQFF
DNA: TGTGCCAGCCATGCCACTGAGCGGGGAGGCAATGAGCAGTTCTTC

V: TRBV7-8
size: -
J: TRBJ2-2
D: -
CDR3: CASSPSGELFF
DNA: TGTGCCAGCAGCCCGTCCGGGGAGCTGTTTTTT

V: TRBV7-2
size: -
J: TRBJ1-1
D: TRBD1
CDR3: CASSSRTGYNTEAFF
DNA: TGTGCCAGCAGCTCCCGGACAGGCTATAACACTGAAGCTTTCTTT

V: TRBV19
size: -
J: TRBJ1-2
D: -
CDR3: CASSITDTSGYTF
DNA: TGTGCCAGTAGTATTACGGACACTTCTGGCTACACCTTC

V: TRBV12-3/TRBV12-4
size: -
J: TRBJ2-2
D: -
CDR3: CASSPDSGGELFF
DNA: TGTGCCAGCAGCCCTGATTCAGGCGGGGAGCTGTTTTTT

V: TRBV19
size: -
J: TRBJ1-1
D: -
CDR3: CASSIPPGRAGEAFF
DNA: TGTGCCAGTAGTATCCCCCCCGGGAGGGCGGGTGAAGCTTTCTTT

V: TRBV4-1
size: -
J: TRBJ1-1
D: -
CDR3: CASSPPGDTRPTEAFF
DNA: TGCGCCAGCAGCCCGCCCGGGGACACCCGACCCACTGAAGCTTTCTTT

V: TRBV12-3/TRBV12-4
size: -
J: TRBJ1-2
D: TRBD1
CDR3: CASSQDRASYTF
DNA: TGTGCCAGCAGCCAGGACAGGGCGAGCTACACCTTC

V: TRBV15
size: -
J: TRBJ1-2
D: -
CDR3: CATSTDTYNYGYTF
DNA: TGTGCCACCAGCACGGACACCTACAACTATGGCTACACCTTC

V: TRBV9
size: -
J: TRBJ2-5
D: -
CDR3: CASSVAETGQETQYF
DNA: TGTGCCAGCAGCGTAGCGGAAACAGGCCAAGAGACCCAGTACTTC

V: TRBV11-3
size: -
J: TRBJ1-2
D: -
CDR3: CASSLEGRGISIGYTF
DNA: TGTGCCAGCAGCTTAGAGGGGAGGGGTATCTCAATTGGCTACACCTTC

V: TRBV5-3
size: -
J: TRBJ2-2
D: -
CDR3: CARTDTNTGELFF
DNA: TGTGCCAGAACCGACACCAACACCGGGGAGCTGTTTTTT

V: TRBV4-2
size: -
J: TRBJ1-6
D: TRBD1
CDR3: CASSQVPTGGYNSPLHF
DNA: TGTGCCAGCAGCCAAGTTCCCACAGGGGGCTATAATTCACCCCTCCACTTT

V: TRBV16
size: -
J: TRBJ1-1
D: -
CDR3: CASSQFRNDEAFF
DNA: TGTGCCAGCAGCCAATTCAGGAATGATGAAGCTTTCTTT

V: TRBV19
size: -
J: TRBJ2-2
D: TRBD2
CDR3: CASSIVAGGLGELFF
DNA: TGTGCCAGTAGTATAGTTGCGGGGGGCCTCGGGGAGCTGTTTTTT

V: TRBV11-2
size: -
J: TRBJ1-2
D: -
CDR3: CASSLAGPHGYTF
DNA: TGTGCCAGCAGCTTAGCAGGGCCCCATGGCTACACCTTC

V: TRBV11-3
size: -
J: TRBJ2-5
D: -
CDR3: CASSLDDTEETQYF
DNA: TGTGCCAGCAGCTTAGACGACACCGAAGAGACCCAGTACTTC

V: TRBV7-2
size: once
J: TRBJ2-1
D: -
CDR3: CASSLRVQVPHVYNEQFF
DNA: TGTGCCAGCAGCCTAAGGGTACAGGTTCCACATGTCTACAATGAGCAGTTCTTC

V: TRBV6-2/TRBV6-3
size: -
J: TRBJ1-2
D: -
CDR3: CASSYGRFDGYTF
DNA: TGTGCCAGCAGTTACGGGCGTTTTGATGGCTACACCTTC

V: TRBV15
size: few
J: TRBJ2-7
D: TRBD2
CDR3: CATSTTSGRAYEQYF
DNA: TGTGCCACCAGCACTACTAGCGGCCGTGCCTACGAGCAGTACTTC

V: TRBV11-2
size: -
J: TRBJ2-5
D: TRBD2
CDR3: CASSLDYAAGLQETQYF
DNA: TGTGCCAGCAGCTTAGATTATGCAGCGGGGCTCCAAGAGACCCAGTACTTC

V: TRBV12-3/TRBV12-4
size: -
J: TRBJ1-1
D: -
CDR3: CASSGTGAFF
DNA: TGTGCCAGCAGTGGGACTGGAGCTTTCTTT

V: TRBV5-5
size: -
J: TRBJ2-7
D: -
CDR3: CASSLLSYEQYF
DNA: TGTGCCAGCAGCTTGCTCTCCTACGAGCAGTACTTC

V: TRBV3-1/TRBV3-2
size: -
J: TRBJ1-2
D: TRBD1
CDR3: CASRSPGQRNYGYTF
DNA: TGTGCCAGCCGCTCTCCGGGACAGCGAAACTATGGCTACACCTTC

V: TRBV5-5
size: -
J: TRBJ1-4
D: TRBD1
CDR3: CASIWEDRGNEKLFF
DNA: TGTGCCAGCATCTGGGAGGACAGGGGCAATGAAAAACTGTTTTTT

V: TRBV9
size: once
J: TRBJ2-5
D: -
CDR3: CASSALVGGETQYF
DNA: TGTGCCAGCAGCGCCCTTGTGGGGGGTGAGACCCAGTACTTC

V: TRBV19
size: once
J: TRBJ2-5
D: TRBD2
CDR3: CASSVRANSGGQETQYF
DNA: TGTGCCAGTAGTGTCCGGGCCAACAGCGGGGGACAAGAGACCCAGTACTTC

V: TRBV25-1
size: -
J: TRBJ2-7
D: -
CDR3: CASSLPGVVHEQYF
DNA: TGTGCCAGCAGTCTTCCAGGGGTGGTCCACGAGCAGTACTTC

V: TRBV4-1
size: -
J: TRBJ1-2
D: TRBD1
CDR3: CASSMRQGQNGGYTF
DNA: TGCGCCAGCAGCATGCGACAGGGCCAAAACGGGGGCTACACCTTC

V: TRBV5-1
size: -
J: TRBJ2-7
D: TRBD1
CDR3: CASSLGAGGQFGYEQYF
DNA: TGCGCCAGCAGCTTAGGAGCAGGGGGCCAGTTTGGGTACGAGCAGTACTTC

V: TRBV7-2
size: -
J: TRBJ1-2
D: TRBD1
CDR3: CASSLTGSRGYGYTF
DNA: TGTGCCAGCAGCTTGACAGGGTCTAGAGGCTATGGCTACACCTTC

V: TRBV7-2
size: -
J: TRBJ1-2
D: -
CDR3: CASSPEGDYGYTF
DNA: TGTGCCAGCAGCCCGGAAGGAGACTATGGCTACACCTTC

V: TRBV18
size: -
J: TRBJ1-5
D: -
CDR3: CASSPNWSGAQHF
DNA: TGTGCCAGCTCACCCAATTGGTCGGGGGCCCAGCATTTT

V: TRBV6-5
size: -
J: TRBJ1-6
D: TRBD1
CDR3: CASRDRVGSPLHF
DNA: TGTGCCAGCAGGGACAGGGTCGGCTCACCCCTCCACTTT